This T cell receptor (beta chain) was identified in a study of blood T cell repertoires in COVID-19. Study in general: Both acute and convalescent COVID-19 samples were obtained from the United States, Italy and Spain. Sample material is recorded as cDNA or gDNA derived from T cells, B-cell-depleted T cells, or PBMCs.

Sequenced by immunoSEQ multiplex PCR; TCRdb stores in-frame clones only, minus some. The sample consists of about 390,000 clones, around 87% of them appearing once. This clonotype originated in a woman aged 55 to 70 with COVID-19, enrolled during active disease. The sample comprised peripheral blood.

For the CDR3, the DNA is TGTGCCAGCAAAACGGACAGACAACATAGCAATCAGCCCCAGCATTTT. Protein: CASKTDRQHSNQPQHF. The gene calls are TRBV28 and TRBJ1-5, with D perhaps TRBD1 (6 bases). V gave up 7 bases and J gave up 0 bases, with 16 bases separating them. The germline V gene encodes CDR1 MDHEN and CDR2 SYDVKM. CDR3 length equals 16 residues.